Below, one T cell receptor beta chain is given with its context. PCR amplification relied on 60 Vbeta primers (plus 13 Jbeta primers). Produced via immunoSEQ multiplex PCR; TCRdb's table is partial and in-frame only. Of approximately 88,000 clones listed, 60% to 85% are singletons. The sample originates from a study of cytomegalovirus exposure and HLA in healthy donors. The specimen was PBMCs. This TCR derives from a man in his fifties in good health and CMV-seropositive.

The CDR3 DNA is TGTGCCAGCAGTCTAGAGACCAATCAGCCCCAGCATTTT. This translates into CASSLETNQPQHF. The chain employs TRBV27 and TRBJ1-5; D remains unclear. V was cut by 5 bases and J by 3 bases, with 8 bases left in between. The CDR3 has 13 amino acids. In germline, CDR1 is MNHEY, CDR2 SMNVEV (reference sequence).